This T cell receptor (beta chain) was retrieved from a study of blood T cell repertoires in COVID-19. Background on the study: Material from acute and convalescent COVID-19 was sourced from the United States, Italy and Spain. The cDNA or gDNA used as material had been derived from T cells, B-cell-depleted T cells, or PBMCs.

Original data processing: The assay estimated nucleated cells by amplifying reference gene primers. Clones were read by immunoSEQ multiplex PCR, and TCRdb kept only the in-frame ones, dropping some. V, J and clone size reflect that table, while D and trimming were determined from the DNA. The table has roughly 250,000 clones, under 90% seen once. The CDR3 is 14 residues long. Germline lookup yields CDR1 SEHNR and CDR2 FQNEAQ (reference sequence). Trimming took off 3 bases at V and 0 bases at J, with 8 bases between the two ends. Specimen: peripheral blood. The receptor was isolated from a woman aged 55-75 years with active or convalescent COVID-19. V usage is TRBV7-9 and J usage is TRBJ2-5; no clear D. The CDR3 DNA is TGTGCCAGCAGCTTTGCCGGGTACCAAGAGACCCAGTACTTC. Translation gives CASSFAGYQETQYF.